A selection of T cell receptor beta chains follows, all from one sample in a study of Graves' ophthalmopathy and Graves' hyperthyroidism. TCRdb reprocessed the multiplex PCR reads with MiXCR, giving one entry per CDR3 protein. The profile covers approximately 540,000 distinct CDR3 sequences, with 35% to 40% appearing a single time and approximately 4.1% taken by the ten largest. The sequenced sample consisted of peripheral blood or thyroid tissue (not recorded which). Receptors originate from an adult man with Graves' hyperthyroidism. Both conserved end residues are part of each CDR3. Each record gives: V gene, J gene, clone size, D gene, CDR3 DNA, CDR3 protein. A D gene is named only where the DNA matches it firmly. Where a row states a size, it is once, few, many or the class of an expanded clone; other rows omit it.

v_gene: TRBV6-5; j_gene: TRBJ2-6; abundance: few; d_gene: -; CDR3nt: TGTGCCAGCAGCCAAGAAGCGGGCGGGGGCCTTTCTGGGGCCAACGTCCTGACTTTC; CDR3aa: CASSQEAGGGLSGANVLTF
v_gene: TRBV4-1; j_gene: TRBJ2-7; abundance: few; d_gene: TRBD1; CDR3nt: TGCGCCAGCAGCCAAGGAAGGGCTCGGGACAGAAATTACGAGCAGTACTTC; CDR3aa: CASSQGRARDRNYEQYF
v_gene: TRBV2; j_gene: TRBJ1-3; abundance: few; d_gene: -; CDR3nt: TGTGCCAGCATGTCGACACCTGGAAACACCATATATTTT; CDR3aa: CASMSTPGNTIYF
v_gene: TRBV28; j_gene: TRBJ1-4; abundance: -; d_gene: -; CDR3nt: TGTGCCAGCAGTTTATCGCGGGGCTCAACTAATGAAAAACTGTTTTTT; CDR3aa: CASSLSRGSTNEKLFF
v_gene: TRBV4-1; j_gene: TRBJ1-6; abundance: -; d_gene: -; CDR3nt: TGCGCCAGCAGCCAAGATGGGGGTCTTCGCTCCTATAATTCACCCCTCCACTTT; CDR3aa: CASSQDGGLRSYNSPLHF
v_gene: TRBV7-3; j_gene: TRBJ2-2; abundance: many; d_gene: -; CDR3nt: TGTGCCAGCAGCTCTACCGGGACAAAGAACACCGGGGAGCTGTTTTTT; CDR3aa: CASSSTGTKNTGELFF
v_gene: TRBV6-6; j_gene: TRBJ2-7; abundance: many; d_gene: -; CDR3nt: TGTGCCAGCAGGACCCGTAACTCCTACGAGCAGTACTTC; CDR3aa: CASRTRNSYEQYF
v_gene: TRBV28; j_gene: TRBJ2-7; abundance: -; d_gene: -; CDR3nt: TGTGCCAGCAGTATGAGGCAGGGTAGAGACGAGCAGTACTTC; CDR3aa: CASSMRQGRDEQYF
v_gene: TRBV2; j_gene: TRBJ2-5; abundance: few; d_gene: TRBD1; CDR3nt: TGTGCCAGCAGTGCTAGGGGACAGGGGGCCCAAGAGACCCAGTACTTC; CDR3aa: CASSARGQGAQETQYF
v_gene: TRBV12-3/TRBV12-4; j_gene: TRBJ1-5; abundance: -; d_gene: -; CDR3nt: TGTGCCAGCAGTTTCTCCCAGGGGAGCGGCCAGCCCCAGCATTTT; CDR3aa: CASSFSQGSGQPQHF
v_gene: TRBV7-9; j_gene: TRBJ1-1; abundance: -; d_gene: -; CDR3nt: TGTGCCAGCAGCCCCCGGGTGGGAAAAACTGAAGCTTTCTTT; CDR3aa: CASSPRVGKTEAFF
v_gene: TRBV13; j_gene: TRBJ2-1; abundance: -; d_gene: -; CDR3nt: TGTGCCAGCAGCAAGTGGCGAGGCTCCGACAATGAGCAGTTCTTC; CDR3aa: CASSKWRGSDNEQFF
v_gene: TRBV7-9; j_gene: TRBJ1-1; abundance: many; d_gene: -; CDR3nt: TGTGCCAGCAGCCACCCCGGAGGGAATGAAGCTTTCTTT; CDR3aa: CASSHPGGNEAFF
v_gene: TRBV5-1; j_gene: TRBJ2-7; abundance: few; d_gene: -; CDR3nt: TGCGCCAGCAGCTTGGTTACCGGGGTCGAACACGAGCAGTACTTC; CDR3aa: CASSLVTGVEHEQYF
v_gene: TRBV5-6; j_gene: TRBJ2-7; abundance: -; d_gene: -; CDR3nt: TGTGCCAGCAGCTCACTCGGGGCCACCTACGAGCAGTACTTC; CDR3aa: CASSSLGATYEQYF